Listed below are T cell receptor beta chains from one sample, sequenced in a study of cytomegalovirus exposure and HLA in healthy donors. Assay: immunoSEQ multiplex PCR; the TCRdb copy retains only in-frame clones and omits some. The sample has approximately 56,000 clones; about 70% are singletons. The sample taken for sequencing was PBMCs. These receptor sequences come from a woman in her forties or fifties in good health and CMV-seropositive. The CDR3 runs from the conserved cysteine through the conserved F or W. D genes are given only for firm matches. The listing skips clone size in some rows; elsewhere it reads once, few, many or a size class.

V	size	J	D	CDR3	DNA
TRBV14	.	TRBJ2-7	TRBD1	CASSQGDRGRNEQYF	TGTGCCAGCAGCCAAGGGGACAGGGGGAGGAACGAGCAGTACTTC
TRBV6-1	.	TRBJ2-5	TRBD2	CASRSSGRGGTQYF	TGTGCCAGCAGGTCTAGCGGGAGGGGTGGGACCCAGTACTTC
TRBV7-2	.	TRBJ2-7	.	CASSIHGLGGPLEQYF	TGTGCCAGCAGCATCCACGGACTGGGGGGGCCTCTCGAGCAGTACTTC
TRBV28	few	TRBJ2-2	TRBD1	CASSLWAGGGGELFF	TGTGCCAGCAGCCTTTGGGCAGGGGGTGGCGGGGAGCTGTTTTTT
TRBV9	once	TRBJ2-2	TRBD2	CASSAPSGKDTGELFF	TGTGCCAGCAGCGCTCCTAGCGGGAAGGACACCGGGGAGCTGTTTTTT
TRBV6-1	.	TRBJ2-3	TRBD2	CASSALAGPNTDTQYF	TGTGCCAGCAGTGCCCTAGCGGGACCAAACACAGATACGCAGTATTTT
TRBV18	.	TRBJ2-1	.	CASFTTSGISRSEQFF	TGTGCCAGCTTCACCACTTCAGGGATCAGCAGGAGTGAGCAGTTCTTC
TRBV6-1	.	TRBJ1-2	.	CASSRGFNYGYTF	TGTGCCAGCAGTCGCGGCTTTAACTATGGCTACACCTTC
TRBV7-3	.	TRBJ2-3	TRBD1	CASSLDRGKQYF	TGTGCCAGCAGCTTAGACAGGGGGAAGCAGTATTTT
TRBV5-1	few	TRBJ2-1	.	CASSLAYEQFF	TGCGCCAGCAGCTTGGCATATGAGCAGTTCTTC
TRBV5-4	.	TRBJ2-1	.	CASSLDPYSYNEQFF	TGTGCCAGCAGCTTGGATCCCTACTCCTACAATGAGCAGTTCTTC
TRBV11-3	.	TRBJ1-1	.	CASSLDGGSNTEAFF	TGTGCCAGCAGCTTAGATGGAGGTTCGAACACTGAAGCTTTCTTT
TRBV20-1	.	TRBJ1-5	.	CSATGDQPQHF	TGCAGTGCTACAGGGGATCAGCCCCAGCATTTT
TRBV5-1	few	TRBJ1-5	.	CASSLGGEVQPQHF	TGCGCCAGCAGCTTGGGAGGGGAGGTCCAGCCCCAGCATTTT
TRBV7-8	once	TRBJ1-5	TRBD1	CASSGATSGTGGEPQHF	TGTGCCAGCAGCGGAGCCACGTCCGGGACAGGGGGCGAGCCCCAGCATTTT
TRBV6-5	.	TRBJ1-5	.	CASSLTTDTNQPQHF	TGTGCCAGCAGTCTTACCACGGACACCAATCAGCCCCAGCATTTT
TRBV5-8	.	TRBJ2-7	TRBD1	CASSAGTGAYEQYF	TGTGCCAGCAGCGCCGGGACAGGGGCCTACGAGCAGTACTTC
TRBV2	.	TRBJ1-1	.	CASSESITGLTEAFF	TGTGCCAGCAGCGAGTCAATCACAGGCCTCACTGAAGCTTTCTTT
TRBV7-9	few	TRBJ2-2	.	CASNPLANTGELFF	TGTGCCAGCAATCCCCTCGCGAACACCGGGGAGCTGTTTTTT
TRBV10-3	.	TRBJ1-2	.	CAISLGREYGYTF	TGTGCCATCAGCCTAGGGCGGGAATATGGCTACACCTTC
TRBV7-3	medium-sized	TRBJ1-1	.	CASSGQTNTEAFF	TGTGCCAGCAGCGGACAGACGAACACTGAAGCTTTCTTT
TRBV7-9	.	TRBJ1-1	TRBD1	CASSLGTTGLNEAFF	TGTGCCAGCAGCTTAGGTACGACAGGGCTAAATGAAGCTTTCTTT
TRBV7-2	.	TRBJ1-2	TRBD1	CASSLPGQGAGGYTF	TGTGCCAGCAGCTTACCGGGACAGGGGGCGGGCGGCTACACCTTC
TRBV7-6	.	TRBJ2-1	TRBD1	CASARGQVYNEQFF	TGTGCCAGCGCCCGGGGACAGGTGTACAATGAGCAGTTCTTC
TRBV7-2	.	TRBJ2-1	.	CASSLGSSPVTFF	TGTGCCAGCAGCTTAGGGAGCAGTCCCGTTACATTCTTC
TRBV6-5	few	TRBJ2-3	.	CASSYSIGTATDTQYF	TGTGCCAGCAGTTACTCGATTGGTACAGCAACAGATACGCAGTATTTT
TRBV5-3	.	TRBJ2-7	TRBD1	CARSPGGEQYF	TGTGCCAGAAGCCCAGGGGGCGAGCAGTACTTC
TRBV2	medium-sized	TRBJ2-3	TRBD2	CASGTSGGAVDTQYF	TGTGCCAGCGGAACTAGCGGGGGGGCTGTAGATACGCAGTATTTT
TRBV2	.	TRBJ1-2	TRBD1	CASSADRGGDGYTF	TGTGCCAGCAGTGCCGACAGGGGTGGGGATGGCTACACCTTC
TRBV7-9	.	TRBJ2-2	.	CASTYTGELFF	TGTGCCAGCACCTACACCGGGGAGCTGTTTTTT
TRBV9	.	TRBJ2-3	.	CASSVQQGSTDTQYF	TGTGCCAGCAGCGTCCAACAGGGTAGCACAGATACGCAGTATTTT
TRBV9	.	TRBJ1-1	TRBD1	CASSVAGDRVGDTEAFF	TGTGCCAGCAGCGTAGCTGGGGACAGGGTGGGTGACACTGAAGCTTTCTTT
TRBV2	.	TRBJ1-5	TRBD1	CASRDRLRGRQHF	TGTGCCAGCCGGGACAGGTTACGGGGGCGCCAGCATTTT
TRBV6-1	.	TRBJ1-5	.	CASRISKTGGQPQHF	TGTGCCAGCCGAATTTCCAAGACAGGAGGACAGCCCCAGCATTTT
TRBV10-3	.	TRBJ2-3	TRBD1	CAISRNRGRLDTQYF	TGTGCCATCAGCAGGAACAGGGGGCGATTAGATACGCAGTATTTT
TRBV6-4	.	TRBJ1-1	.	CASSDSMSASEAFF	TGTGCCAGCAGTGACTCGATGAGCGCCTCTGAAGCTTTCTTT
TRBV7-2	.	TRBJ2-1	.	CASSLVARSNEQFF	TGTGCCAGCAGCCTAGTGGCCAGAAGTAATGAGCAGTTCTTC
TRBV5-1	few	TRBJ1-6	.	CASSLQGSDFNSPLHF	TGCGCCAGCAGCTTGCAAGGATCCGACTTCAATTCACCCCTCCACTTT
TRBV18	.	TRBJ1-4	.	CASQAGTNEKLFF	TGTGCCAGTCAGGCGGGGACTAATGAAAAACTGTTTTTT
TRBV19	once	TRBJ2-3	TRBD2	CASSPGSGRRDTQYF	TGTGCCAGTTCCCCTGGGAGCGGGAGGAGAGATACGCAGTATTTT
TRBV7-9	.	TRBJ2-5	TRBD2	CAASSGGETQYF	TGTGCCGCCTCCTCGGGGGGAGAGACCCAGTACTTC
TRBV7-9	.	TRBJ1-5	TRBD1	CASSLDRLGVQPQHF	TGTGCCAGCAGCCTGGACAGGCTCGGTGTTCAGCCCCAGCATTTT
TRBV7-2	once	TRBJ1-5	TRBD1	CASSPGQGAQYSNQPQHF	TGTGCCAGCAGCCCGGGACAGGGGGCCCAATATAGCAATCAGCCCCAGCATTTT
TRBV6-4	once	TRBJ1-5	.	CASSDRQNNQPQHF	TGTGCCAGCAGTGACCGACAGAACAATCAGCCCCAGCATTTT
TRBV27	.	TRBJ1-5	.	CASRRGNQPQHF	TGTGCCAGCAGAAGAGGAAATCAGCCCCAGCATTTT
TRBV27	.	TRBJ1-2	.	CASKPGGGGYGYTF	TGTGCCAGCAAACCCGGGGGGGGCGGTTATGGCTACACCTTC
TRBV19	once	TRBJ1-2	.	CASSMQAGGRYGYTF	TGTGCCAGTAGTATGCAGGCCGGAGGACGGTATGGCTACACCTTC
TRBV27	.	TRBJ2-1	.	CASSTSRSGEQFF	TGTGCCAGCAGTACCTCCCGTAGCGGTGAGCAGTTCTTC
TRBV5-1	.	TRBJ2-1	.	CASRYGETYNEQFF	TGCGCCAGCAGGTACGGGGAAACCTACAATGAGCAGTTCTTC
TRBV19	.	TRBJ1-3	.	CATRLNSGNTIYF	TGTGCCACGAGACTGAACTCTGGAAACACCATATATTTT
TRBV5-1	.	TRBJ1-1	.	CASSLGPGNTEAFF	TGCGCCAGCAGCTTGGGGCCAGGGAACACTGAAGCTTTCTTT
TRBV7-8	.	TRBJ1-5	.	CASSRAGEWDQPQHF	TGTGCCAGCAGTAGGGCCGGGGAATGGGATCAGCCCCAGCATTTT
TRBV7-2	.	TRBJ1-6	TRBD1	CASSLTGNSPLHF	TGTGCCAGCAGCCTGACAGGGAATTCACCCCTCCACTTT
TRBV18	few	TRBJ2-7	.	CASSPGEGVSYEQYF	TGTGCCAGCTCACCCGGCGAGGGGGTCTCCTACGAGCAGTACTTC
TRBV14	few	TRBJ1-1	.	CASSRDTNTEAFF	TGTGCCAGCAGCCGGGACACGAACACTGAAGCTTTCTTT
TRBV19	.	TRBJ1-5	.	CASSWGRDQPQHF	TGTGCCAGTAGTTGGGGGCGAGATCAGCCCCAGCATTTT